A single sample is the source of the 27 T cell receptor beta chains below, sequenced in a study of blood T cell repertoires in COVID-19. Profiling relied on immunoSEQ multiplex PCR, and the TCRdb table lists in-frame clones only, not all of them. The table lists 200,000 to 250,000 clones, approximately 80% of them singletons, with 10% to 15% in the top ten. The sequenced sample consisted of peripheral blood. These receptors were taken from a human donor in a cohort sampled during active COVID-19.

The gene calls are TRBV29-1 and TRBJ1-2, with unresolved D. Trimming left V 1 base short and J 0 bases short, with 9 bases between. Germline-derived CDR1 and CDR2 are SQVTM and ANQGSEA. This CDR3 spans 14 amino acids. CDR3 sequence (DNA): TGCAGCGTTGAAGGAGCAAGATCTAACTATGGCTACACCTTC. It specifies CSVEGARSNYGYTF.

This clone occurred a few times. The chain joins TRBV7-8 to TRBJ2-1; 9 positions agree with TRBD2. Germline CDR1 is SGHVS and CDR2 is FQNEAQ. Losses at the gene ends were 5 bases for V and 7 bases for J; bases not matched to a gene: 21. The CDR3 runs to 19 residues. The chain's CDR3 is CASSHTQLAGGPRGNEQFF. The CDR3 DNA reads as TGTGCCAGCAGCCATACCCAGCTGGCGGGAGGGCCCCGTGGAAATGAGCAGTTCTTC.

This clone occurred a few times. The chain recombines TRBV28 with TRBJ2-2, with 7 positions matching TRBD1. This CDR3 region has 17 residues. J was trimmed by 6 bases and V by 6 bases; bases with no gene match: 16. Germline V gene lookup returns CDR1 MDHEN and CDR2 SYDVKM. CDR3 sequence reads: CASSLLRDRGFAGELFF. The CDR3 nucleotides read TGTGCCAGCAGCCTCCTGAGGGACAGAGGTTTCGCCGGGGAGCTGTTTTTT.

V gene TRBV7-3 combines with J gene TRBJ1-1, with 7 bases that match TRBD1. V dropped 1 base and J dropped 5; count of bases not matched to a gene: 7. Germline CDR1 reads SGHTA; CDR2 reads FQGTGA. The CDR3 runs 15 residues. The CDR3 is CASSLIPGGGTEAFF. CDR3 in DNA: TGTGCCAGCAGCTTAATTCCAGGGGGAGGAACTGAAGCTTTCTTT. Full variable domain (rest looked up from reference TRBV7-3 and TRBJ1-1): GAGVSQTPSNKVTEKGKYVELRCDPISGHTALYWYRQSLGQGPEFLIYFQGTGAADDSGLPNDRFFAVRPEGSVSTLKIQRTERGDSAVYLCASSLIPGGGTEAFFGQGTRLTVV.

This clone appeared once. V and J are TRBV3-1 (or the pseudogene TRBV3-2) and TRBJ2-3; perhaps TRBD1 as D (5 bases). Germline V gene lookup returns CDR1 LGHDT and CDR2 YNNKEL (reference sequence). The CDR3 is 14 amino acids. Trimming took off 3 bases at V and 0 bases at J, with 7 bases between the two ends. CDR3 protein: CASSQTDSTDTQYF. In nucleotides, the CDR3 is TGTGCCAGCAGCCAGACAGATAGCACAGATACGCAGTATTTT.

The chain carries TRBV7-2 and TRBJ2-7; D is undetermined. The germline V gene has CDR1 SGHTA and CDR2 FQGNSA. There are 13 residues in the CDR3. Trimming took off 1 base at V and 1 base at J, with 5 bases between the two ends. CDR3 nucleotide sequence: TGTGCCAGCAGCTTAGGAGAGTCCTACGAGCAGTACTTC. Its protein is CASSLGESYEQYF.

This sequence joins TRBV7-6 and TRBJ2-1, with D possibly TRBD2 on 5 matching bases. Trimming took 0 bases from V and 3 from J, leaving 6 bases between them. The germline V gene encodes CDR1 SGHVS and CDR2 FNYEAQ. CDR3 length: 14 residues. The CDR3 bases are TGTGCCAGCAGCTTAGCAGCGGTCTACAATGAGCAGTTCTTC. Translated, it gives CASSLAAVYNEQFF.

This rearrangement joins TRBV7-2 to TRBJ2-7, with TRBD1 identical over 10 bases. CDR1 and CDR2 (germline): SGHTA, FQGNSA. Unmatched junction bases numbered 5, after V lost 7 bases and J lost 2 bases. The CDR3 is 14 residues long. The CDR3 here is CASTGQGGAYEQYF. The CDR3 DNA sequence: TGTGCCAGCACCGGACAGGGGGGGGCCTACGAGCAGTACTTC.

The V call is TRBV10-3, the J call TRBJ1-3, with 10 bases matching TRBD1. Germline-derived CDR1 and CDR2 are ENHRY and SYGVKD. V lost 9 bases to trimming and J lost 1 base; unmatched junction nucleotides: 6. The CDR3 extends over 15 amino acids. CDR3 residues: CAITPGQGSGNTIYF. In DNA form, the CDR3 reads TGTGCCATAACCCCGGGACAGGGGTCTGGAAACACCATATATTTT.

The rearrangement joins TRBV6-5 to TRBJ1-2; 12 nucleotides line up with TRBD1. Germline values: CDR1 MNHEY, CDR2 SVGAGI. With V trimmed by 2 bases and J by 5 bases, 3 bases remained unmatched. This CDR3 region has 15 residues. The CDR3 DNA sequence: TGTGCCAGCAGTTACGAGGGACAGGGGGCGTATGGCTACACCTTC. It specifies CASSYEGQGAYGYTF.

The rearrangement links TRBV5-4 to TRBJ2-7; 10 nucleotides line up with TRBD1. The CDR3 is 14 amino acids. Germline trimming cut 4 bases from V and 2 bases from J; bases unmatched to any gene: 3. The germline CDR1 and CDR2 sequences are SGHNT and YYREEE (reference sequence). The CDR3 DNA follows: TGTGCCAGCAGCACGGGGACAGGGGCCTACGAGCAGTACTTC. Translated, it gives CASSTGTGAYEQYF.

The CDR3 DNA reads as TGTGCCAGCAGCTTGGGGCGGCTAAGGGGGGAGGGAGAGACCCAGTACTTC. It yields the protein CASSLGRLRGEGETQYF. The rearrangement uses TRBV5-5 and TRBJ2-5; tentatively, D is TRBD2 (7 bases). Germline loops: CDR1 SGHKS, CDR2 YYEKEE (reference sequence). The CDR3 has 17 amino acids. Trimming took off 0 bases at V and 4 bases at J, with 19 bases between the two ends.

The chain couples TRBV9 to TRBJ2-2; possibly TRBD1 for D (5 bases). Trimming took 4 bases from V and 4 from J, leaving 8 bases between them. CDR3 length: 13 amino acids. The germline gives CDR1 SGDLS, CDR2 YYNGEE. This chain's CDR3 is CASSPTVTGELFF. CDR3 bases: TGTGCCAGCAGCCCGACAGTCACCGGGGAGCTGTTTTTT.

The chain is built from TRBV19 and TRBJ1-1; D is ambiguous. Looked up from germline, CDR1 is LNHDA and CDR2 is SQIVND (reference sequence). Trimming left V 3 bases short and J 1 base short, with 12 bases between. The CDR3 is 15 residues long. CDR3 nucleotides: TGTGCCAGTAGTATCCTCCTAAATTCGAACACTGAAGCTTTCTTT. Residues: CASSILLNSNTEAFF.

The chain has TRBV6-1 and TRBJ2-5; 11 positions agree with TRBD1. Germline CDR1 is MNHNS and CDR2 is SASEGT. The CDR3 spans 18 residues. The V gene end was trimmed by 0 bases and the J gene end by 5 bases; junction bases not matched to a gene: 11. DNA for the CDR3: TGTGCCAGCAGTGAAGCGTTGACCGGGACAGGGGGGATCGAGACCCAGTACTTC. Translation gives CASSEALTGTGGIETQYF.

This clone was found once. The chain uses TRBV15 and TRBJ2-2; D is unresolved. CDR1 and CDR2 (germline): LNHNV, YYDKDF (reference sequence). V was cut by 0 bases and J by 8 bases, with 4 bases left in between. The CDR3 totals 12 residues. The CDR3 sequence: CATSRDRGELFF. CDR3 sequence (DNA): TGTGCCACCAGCAGAGATAGAGGGGAGCTGTTTTTT.

This rearrangement joins TRBV19 to TRBJ1-4; the D gene is possibly TRBD1 (5 bases). This CDR3 is built from 16 residues. The V end lost 3 bases, the J end lost 8 bases, and 19 bases lay between the germline ends. Germline lookup yields CDR1 LNHDA and CDR2 SQIVND (reference sequence). CDR3 nucleotide sequence: TGTGCCAGTAGTATGGAGGCTTGGAGGGGCGGAGAAAAACTGTTTTTT. Amino acid sequence: CASSMEAWRGGEKLFF. Full variable domain (outside the CDR3, taken from reference TRBV19 and TRBJ1-4): DGGITQSPKYLFRKEGQNVTLSCEQNLNHDAMYWYRQDPGQGLRLIYYSQIVNDFQKGDIAEGYSVSREKKESFPLTVTSAQKNPTAFYLCASSMEAWRGGEKLFFGSGTQLSVL.

The chain recombines TRBV7-3 with TRBJ2-3; TRBD2 agrees at 15 bases. The germline V gene has CDR1 SGHTA and CDR2 FQGTGA. Germline trimming cut 3 bases from V and 1 base from J; bases unmatched to any gene: 11. The CDR3 length is 20 residues. The CDR3 bases are TGTGCCAGCAGCTTCGGACTAGCGGGGGGGCTCGTTCAAGGCACAGATACGCAGTATTTT. Protein product: CASSFGLAGGLVQGTDTQYF.

The count of this clone is one. One end of the junction is discordant with germline, which a read error may explain. This chain uses TRBV19 with TRBJ1-1; 12 bases agree with TRBD1. Germline CDR1 is LNHDA and CDR2 is SQIVND (reference sequence). CDR3 length: 13 amino acids. The CDR3 reads CASSFRDRGLGGF. The CDR3 DNA is TGTGCCAGTAGTTTCCGGGACAGGGGGCTTGGGGGCTTT. Together with reference TRBV19 and TRBJ1-1, the CDR3 gives the full variable domain: DGGITQSPKYLFRKEGQNVTLSCEQNLNHDAMYWYRQDPGQGLRLIYYSQIVNDFQKGDIAEGYSVSREKKESFPLTVTSAQKNPTAFYLCASSFRDRGLGGFGQGTRLTVV.

The chain is built from TRBV19 and TRBJ2-1; no clear D. Between the trimmed V and J ends, which lost 0 bases and 6 bases, there was a span of 12 bases. This CDR3 contains 15 residues. Germline V CDR1 and CDR2: LNHDA, SQIVND (reference sequence). CDR3 residues: CASSIDHEALNEQFF. CDR3 DNA sequence: TGTGCCAGTAGTATAGATCACGAAGCTCTCAATGAGCAGTTCTTC.

The chain couples TRBV5-1 to TRBJ2-3; D might be TRBD1 (6 bases). The CDR3 runs 15 residues. Germline values: CDR1 SGHRS, CDR2 YFSETQ. Trimming shortened V by 0 bases and J by 2 bases, and 10 bases separated the two germline ends. The CDR3 DNA reads as TGCGCCAGCAGCTTGGGACAGGATAACACAGATACGCAGTATTTT. Protein: CASSLGQDNTDTQYF.

The chain joins TRBV4-2 to TRBJ2-1; possible D gene TRBD1, 5 bases. Germline loops: CDR1 LGHNA, CDR2 YNFKEQ. The CDR3 is 14 residues long. The germline V and J ends were trimmed by 0 bases and 10 bases, with 13 bases remaining between them. For the CDR3, the DNA is TGTGCCAGCAGCCAAGATTATGATAGGGGAGAGCAGTTCTTC. Translation gives CASSQDYDRGEQFF.

Comment on this clone: A read error may produce the germline difference seen at one junction end. The J gene is TRBJ2-1, the V gene TRBV7-7; TRBD2 matches 13 bases. Germline lookup yields CDR1 SSHAT and CDR2 FNYEAQ (reference sequence). This CDR3 spans 16 amino acids. CDR3 coding DNA: TGTGCTAGCAGCCCACTGACTAGCGGGGGGTTGAATGAGCAGTTCTTC. It translates to CASSPLTSGGLNEQFF.

This clone was seen more than once but under ten times. In the same sample, other DNA sequences code for this CDR3. The chain is built from TRBV18 and TRBJ1-1; perhaps TRBD1 as D (6 bases). The CDR3 has 11 amino acids. Germline-derived CDR1 and CDR2 are KGHSH and LQKENI. The ends were cut back, 3 bases at V and 8 bases at J, with 7 bases in the middle. The DNA of the CDR3 is TGTGCCAGCTCACCTGGGGGCGAAGCTTTCTTT. This sequence encodes CASSPGGEAFF.

This chain links TRBV3-1 (or the pseudogene TRBV3-2) with TRBJ2-7, with 10 nucleotides matching TRBD1. The CDR3 totals 13 residues. Germline V lookup: CDR1 LGHDT, CDR2 YNNKEL (reference sequence). J lost 7 bases, V lost 6 bases, and 6 bases had no gene match. This CDR3 is CASRGQGSGEQYF. CDR3 sequence (DNA): TGTGCCAGCAGGGGACAGGGGTCTGGTGAGCAGTACTTC.

V gene TRBV6-6 combines with J gene TRBJ1-1; 8 bases are a match to TRBD1. Germline V gives CDR1 MNHNY, CDR2 SVGAGI (reference sequence). The V segment lost 4 bases and the J segment 1 base; nucleotides outside the gene matches: 2. This CDR3 has 14 residues. This CDR3 reads CASSWDRRNTEAFF. The CDR3 DNA reads as TGTGCCAGCAGTTGGGACAGGAGGAACACTGAAGCTTTCTTT.

The chain is built from TRBV7-9 and TRBJ1-1; D remains ambiguous. This CDR3 contains 12 residues. Germline V gives CDR1 SEHNR, CDR2 FQNEAQ (reference sequence). V dropped 1 base and J dropped 11 bases, with 11 bases sitting between them. The CDR3 reads CASSLVPWLAFF. Written as DNA, the CDR3 is TGTGCCAGCAGCTTAGTTCCCTGGCTGGCTTTCTTT.